These 5 T cell receptor beta chains came from one sample sequenced in a study of blood T cell repertoires in COVID-19. Method: immunoSEQ multiplex PCR; TCRdb's copy keeps in-frame clones and lacks some. Here the sample spans some 260,000 clones, about 85% being singletons. Source material: PBMCs or T cells enriched from blood (not recorded which). All receptors come from a woman aged 25 to 45 with acute COVID-19.

The J gene is TRBJ1-5, the V gene TRBV6-1; D uncertain. The CDR3 has 17 residues. V shed 3 bases and J shed 0 bases, with 15 bases lying between them. Germline CDR1 reads MNHNS; CDR2 reads SASEGT. The CDR3 DNA sequence: TGTGCCAGCAGTGACCCAATGGGAGGATATAGCAATCAGCCCCAGCATTTT. Translated: CASSDPMGGYSNQPQHF.

The chain joins TRBV19 to TRBJ2-7, with 7 bases identical to TRBD2. CDR1 and CDR2 from the germline V gene are LNHDA and SQIVND (reference sequence). The trim removed 3 bases at V and 4 bases at J, leaving 9 bases unmatched. The CDR3 has 15 amino acids. DNA for the CDR3: TGTGCCAGTAGTATCATTGCGGGAGTTAGGTACGAGCAGTACTTC. This codes for CASSIIAGVRYEQYF.

The chain recombines TRBV27 with TRBJ2-1, with TRBD2 as a possible D gene (7 bases). CDR1 is MNHEY and CDR2 is SMNVEV in the germline V gene (reference sequence). The CDR3 spans 16 residues. V lost 8 bases to trimming and J lost 0 bases, with 17 bases between them. In DNA form, the CDR3 reads TGTGCCAGCGCCATTGCGGGGGCGAGCTCCTACAATGAGCAGTTCTTC. Encoded protein: CASAIAGASSYNEQFF.

This chain uses TRBV2 with TRBJ2-7; 11 bases map to TRBD2. This CDR3 has 14 amino acids. Germline values: CDR1 SNHLY, CDR2 FYNNEI. V lost 5 bases and J lost 4; bases outside the gene matches: 4. The CDR3 protein is CASSLAGGPYEQYF. In nucleotides, the CDR3 is TGTGCCAGCAGTCTAGCGGGGGGCCCTTACGAGCAGTACTTC. Using reference TRBV2 and TRBJ2-7 for the parts outside the CDR3, the full variable domain is EPEVTQTPSHQVTQMGQEVILRCVPISNHLYFYWYRQILGQKVEFLVSFYNNEISEKSEIFDDQFSVERPDGSNFTLKIRSTKLEDSAMYFCASSLAGGPYEQYFGPGTRLTVT.

This CDR3 is CASSFGLRTSWVAQYF. DNA for the CDR3: TGTGCCAGCAGCTTTGGTCTCCGGACTAGCTGGGTCGCCCAGTACTTC. The chain combines TRBV11-2 with TRBJ2-7; 8 bases are a match to TRBD2. Germline V gene data show CDR1 as SGHAT and CDR2 as FQNNGV. There are 16 residues in the CDR3. Unmatched junction bases numbered 17, after V lost 3 bases and J lost 10 bases.